This T cell receptor (beta chain) was retrieved from a study of blood T cell repertoires in COVID-19. Study at large: The United States, Italy and Spain supplied acute and convalescent COVID-19 samples. Sample material is recorded as cDNA or gDNA derived from T cells, B-cell-depleted T cells, or PBMCs.

As processed by the authors: It was from reference gene primer amplification that nucleated cell counts were estimated. Here immunoSEQ multiplex PCR was the method, and the copy in TCRdb shows in-frame clones only, minus some. V, J and clone size were drawn from that table, and D and trimming were deduced from the DNA. The data contain around 260,000 clones, around nine tenths of them singletons. Germline values: CDR1 GTSNPN, CDR2 SVGIG (reference sequence). V was clipped by 2 bases and J by 4 bases, with 20 bases between them. The CDR3 is 16 amino acids. The chain couples TRBV30 to TRBJ2-5; the D gene is possibly TRBD2 (6 bases). Sample: peripheral blood. The sequence was collected from a man under 40 with acute or convalescent COVID-19. CDR3 loop: CAWSTGLTYSPETQYF. The CDR3 nucleotides read TGTGCCTGGAGTACCGGACTAACCTACTCCCCAGAGACCCAGTACTTC.